These 16 T cell receptor beta chains share one sample of origin, sequenced in a study of blood T cell repertoires in COVID-19. The method was immunoSEQ multiplex PCR; TCRdb's version includes in-frame clones alone and lacks a portion of them. The sample includes around 260,000 clones, less than 90% of them seen just once. Sequencing used peripheral blood. These receptors originate from a man aged 25 to 45 with active or convalescent COVID-19.

The J gene is TRBJ2-7, the V gene TRBV11-1; 9 nucleotides align to TRBD2. V shed 4 bases, J shed 3 bases, and the junction held 10 bases outside the gene matches. CDR1 SGHAT and CDR2 FQDESV come from the germline V gene (reference sequence). The CDR3 length is 16 residues. The CDR3 nucleotides read TGTGCCAGCAGCTCAGAAAGCGGGGGGCGTCACTACGAGCAGTACTTC. Its translation: CASSSESGGRHYEQYF. Full variable domain (missing parts from reference TRBV11-1 and TRBJ2-7): EAEVAQSPRYKITEKSQAVAFWCDPISGHATLYWYRQILGQGPELLVQFQDESVVDDSQLPKDRFSAERLKGVDSTLKIQPAELGDSAMYLCASSSESGGRHYEQYFGPGTRLTVT.

CDR3 in amino acids: CASSPNLRGQGLDIQYF. CDR3 DNA: TGTGCCAGCAGCCCGAACTTACGGGGACAGGGGTTGGACATTCAGTACTTC. The genes are TRBV7-6 and TRBJ2-4; 10 bases agree with TRBD1. CDR1 is SGHVS and CDR2 is FNYEAQ in the germline V gene. CDR3 length: 17 residues. J was trimmed by 8 bases and V by 5 bases; bases with no gene match: 15.

This chain links TRBV6-6 with TRBJ1-1; D perhaps matches TRBD1 (6 bases). Germline lookup yields CDR1 MNHNY and CDR2 SVGAGI (reference sequence). V was clipped by 7 bases and J by 3 bases, with 15 bases between them. The CDR3 contains 14 residues. The CDR3, as DNA: TGTGCCAGCATCAGGACAGTGAGGGACACTGAAGCTTTCTTT. This codes for CASIRTVRDTEAFF.

The J gene is TRBJ1-2, the V gene TRBV7-9; perhaps TRBD1 as D (5 bases). The germline gives CDR1 SEHNR, CDR2 FQNEAQ (reference sequence). Trimming took off 6 bases at V and 2 bases at J, with 10 bases between the two ends. The CDR3 has 13 amino acids. The CDR3 loop is CASSPQGNYGYTF. The DNA for the CDR3 is TGTGCCAGCAGTCCCCAGGGAAACTATGGCTACACCTTC.

The chain employs TRBV11-2 and TRBJ2-3; D not certain. The CDR3 has 12 residues. Deletions cut 5 bases from V and 4 bases from J, with 7 bases between. Germline lookup yields CDR1 SGHAT and CDR2 FQNNGV. The CDR3 is CASSLLSDTQYF. The CDR3, as DNA: TGTGCCAGCAGCCTTCTATCAGATACGCAGTATTTT.

The chain joins TRBV3-1 (or the pseudogene TRBV3-2) to TRBJ1-2, with a possible D match to TRBD1 (6 bases). V gave up 3 bases and J gave up 6 bases, with 20 bases separating them. CDR3 length: 16 residues. Germline lookup yields CDR1 LGHDT and CDR2 YNNKEL (reference sequence). CDR3: CASSQWAGEFGDGYTF. DNA for the CDR3: TGTGCCAGCAGCCAGTGGGCAGGGGAATTCGGCGATGGCTACACCTTC.

The gene calls are TRBV4-1 and TRBJ2-3; 13 bases agree with TRBD2. The germline V gene has CDR1 MGHRA and CDR2 YSYEKL. There are 16 residues in the CDR3. Unmatched junction bases numbered 6, after V lost 4 bases and J lost 5 bases. In DNA, the CDR3 is TGCGCCAGCAGCCGCGGACTAGCGGGGGCCGGAGATACGCAGTATTTT. It codes for CASSRGLAGAGDTQYF.

The rearrangement joins TRBV6-5 to TRBJ2-7; D uncertain. V lost 0 bases, J lost 0 bases, and 9 bases lay in between. The germline CDR1 and CDR2 sequences are MNHEY and SVGAGI. The CDR3 is 15 residues long. DNA of the CDR3: TGTGCCAGCAGTTACTCCGGGTTAAACTCCTACGAGCAGTACTTC. Translated, it gives CASSYSGLNSYEQYF.

This chain joins TRBV11-2 and TRBJ2-1; 8 bases match TRBD2. From germline, CDR1 is SGHAT and CDR2 FQNNGV. Losses at the gene ends were 2 bases for V and 9 bases for J; bases not matched to a gene: 15. The CDR3 has 17 residues. CDR3 residues: CASSLNPGAGASGEQFF. CDR3 sequence (DNA): TGTGCCAGCAGCTTAAACCCCGGAGCGGGGGCATCTGGTGAGCAGTTCTTC.

CDR3 amino acids: CASSLVSGETGELFF. In nucleotides, the CDR3 is TGTGCCAGCAGCTTAGTTTCAGGGGAAACCGGGGAGCTGTTTTTT. The chain links TRBV11-2 to TRBJ2-2, with TRBD1 as a possible D gene (6 bases). The CDR3 contains 15 residues. Trimming removed 1 base at V and 5 bases at J, with 11 bases between. Germline CDR1 is SGHAT and CDR2 is FQNNGV.

The chain employs TRBV29-1 and TRBJ2-1, with 10 bases matching TRBD1. This CDR3 spans 14 amino acids. The germline CDR1 and CDR2 sequences are SQVTM and ANQGSEA. CDR3: CNVWGQGISSEQFF. CDR3 nucleotides: TGCAACGTGTGGGGACAGGGGATTTCTAGTGAGCAGTTCTTC.

J is TRBJ2-1 and V is TRBV5-6; 9 nucleotides align to TRBD1. This CDR3 has 17 residues. Germline CDR1 SGHDT, CDR2 YYEEEE. The V segment lost 4 bases and the J segment 9 bases; nucleotides outside the gene matches: 17. DNA of the CDR3: TGTGCCAGCAGCCCGCCCCGGGAACAGGGGGCTGATAGTGAGCAGTTCTTC. Translated, it gives CASSPPREQGADSEQFF.

This clone has only one observation. As DNA, the CDR3 is TGTGCCAGCAGCTGGGGGACAGGCCGCTCCTACGAGCAGTACTTC. Its protein product is CASSWGTGRSYEQYF. This chain links TRBV5-5 with TRBJ2-7, with 8 bases identical to TRBD1. The junction had 5 bases not matched to a gene; V was cut back by 3 bases and J by 0 bases. The CDR3 is 15 residues long. CDR1 and CDR2 from the germline V gene are SGHKS and YYEKEE (reference sequence). Variable domain in full (rest from reference TRBV5-5 and TRBJ2-7): DAGVTQSPTHLIKTRGQQVTLRCSPISGHKSVSWYQQVLGQGPQFIFQYYEKEERGRGNFPDRFSARQFPNYSSELNVNALLLGDSALYLCASSWGTGRSYEQYFGPGTRLTVT.

The chain has TRBV12-3 or TRBV12-4 and TRBJ2-1; 7 positions agree with TRBD2. Trimming at V came to 6 bases and at J to 7 bases, leaving 6 bases not matched to a gene. The CDR3 totals 13 residues. The CDR3 region has the DNA TGTGCCAGCAGGACTTACGGGGGGAATGAGCAGTTCTTC. Translated, it gives CASRTYGGNEQFF.

The rearrangement uses TRBV6-5 and TRBJ1-6; 10 nucleotides line up with TRBD1. Unmatched junction bases numbered 3, after V lost 5 bases and J lost 11 bases. The V gene's germline CDR1 is MNHEY and CDR2 SVGAGI. The CDR3 has 13 amino acids. In DNA form, the CDR3 reads TGTGCCAGCAGTACGGACAGGGGGGCACCCCTCCACTTT. Its translation: CASSTDRGAPLHF.

This chain uses TRBV7-2 with TRBJ1-2, with 7 nucleotides matching TRBD1. CDR3 length: 13 residues. CDR1 is SGHTA and CDR2 is FQGNSA in the germline V gene. V shed 5 bases and J 4 bases; nucleotides not matched to a gene: 4. The CDR3 bases are TGTGCCAGCAGCCCGGGACAGAGCTATGGCTACACCTTC. This sequence encodes CASSPGQSYGYTF.